A single sample gave rise to the 21 T cell receptor beta chains below, sequenced in a study of CD8+CD57+ T cells in acquired aplastic anemia. The authors sequenced patients whose flow cytometry had shown CD8+CD57+ cell expansion. Researchers used genomic DNA as the template to profile TCR beta VDJ and CDR3. Each CDR3 protein is one row after TCRdb ran MiXCR on the reads. The data show approximately 470,000 distinct CDR3 sequences, 25% to 40% seen once. Input material: sorted CD4+, CD8+, or CD8+CD57+ T cells (not recorded which) from PBMCs. Receptors were obtained from a human donor with aplastic anemia.

This clonotype was detected ten times or more. This sequence joins TRBV12-3 or TRBV12-4 and TRBJ1-5, with TRBD1 matching over 10 bases. The CDR3 runs to 14 residues. J lost 6 bases, V lost 4 bases, and 3 bases had no gene match. The CDR3 loop reads CASSYGQGGQPQHF. CDR3 sequence (DNA): TGTGCCAGCAGTTACGGACAGGGGGGTCAGCCCCAGCATTTT.

This clonotype was observed many times. The chain combines TRBV10-3 with TRBJ2-3; the D gene is possibly TRBD2 (5 bases). CDR1 and CDR2 from the germline V gene are ENHRY and SYGVKD. The CDR3 length is 12 residues. The DNA for the CDR3 is TGTGTCACTAGTCGGGACACAGATACGCAGTATTTT. Translating it yields CVTSRDTDTQYF.

A few counts support this clonotype. This may stem from a read error, because a much larger clone lies one nucleotide away. The chain is built from TRBV29-1 and TRBJ1-3; the match to TRBD1 covers 7 bases. Per germline, CDR1 SQVTM and CDR2 ANQGSEA. This CDR3 has 12 residues. The CDR3 region has the DNA TGCAGCCGGACAGGCCCCGGAAACACCATATGTTTT. Protein sequence: CSRTGPGNTICF.

This chain connects TRBV20-1 to TRBJ1-5; 7 bases map to TRBD1. With 7 bases clipped from V and 1 base from J, the junction kept 25 bases outside the gene matches. CDR3 length: 20 amino acids. CDR1 is DFQATT and CDR2 is SNEGSKA in the germline V gene (reference sequence). The CDR3, as DNA: TGCAGTGTAACACTCCCCCAGGGACAGCAGCCGCCAAGCAGCAATCAGCCCCAGCATTTT. Translated: CSVTLPQGQQPPSSNQPQHF.

The J gene is TRBJ1-2, the V gene TRBV19, with D unresolved. V lost 9 bases to trimming and J lost 8 bases, with 22 bases between them. The CDR3 sequence is 14 residues long. Germline loops: CDR1 LNHDA, CDR2 SQIVND (reference sequence). CDR3 bases: TGTGCCAGCCTTGGTGCTTATCGTGAATGGGGCTACACCTTC. Its translation is CASLGAYREWGYTF. The full variable domain, completed using reference TRBV19 and TRBJ1-2, is DGGITQSPKYLFRKEGQNVTLSCEQNLNHDAMYWYRQDPGQGLRLIYYSQIVNDFQKGDIAEGYSVSREKKESFPLTVTSAQKNPTAFYLCASLGAYREWGYTFGSGTRLTVV.

Many counts were recorded for this clonotype. The chain carries TRBV29-1 and TRBJ2-3; TRBD1 matches 9 bases. Trimming cost V 4 bases and J 4 bases; bases outside gene matches: 3. This CDR3 has 13 residues. Germline-derived CDR1 and CDR2 are SQVTM and ANQGSEA. The CDR3, as DNA: TGCAGCGTTGGAGACAGGGGGTCAGATACGCAGTATTTT. This gives the protein CSVGDRGSDTQYF.

This clonotype was observed many times. The chain is built from TRBV9 and TRBJ1-5, with 7 bases that match TRBD1. J gave up 4 bases and V 3 bases, and 10 bases lay outside the gene matches. The CDR3 spans 16 residues. Germline lookup yields CDR1 SGDLS and CDR2 YYNGEE. CDR3 in amino acids: CASSAGVTGLNQPQHF. The CDR3, as DNA: TGTGCCAGCAGCGCGGGGGTGACAGGGTTAAATCAGCCCCAGCATTTT.

The rearrangement uses TRBV25-1 and TRBJ2-7; 9 nucleotides line up with TRBD1. The CDR3 totals 17 residues. Germline V gene data show CDR1 as MGHDK and CDR2 as SYGVNS. The trim removed 3 bases at V and 6 bases at J, leaving 15 bases unmatched. The CDR3, as DNA: TGTGCCAGCAGTGATGCCAGCTCAAGGGACAGGGTCGGCGAGCAGTACTTC. Encoded protein: CASSDASSRDRVGEQYF.

This clonotype was seen at least ten times. The chain combines TRBV2 with TRBJ1-2; D not certain. Deletions cut 3 bases from V and 1 base from J, with 6 bases between. Germline CDR1 reads SNHLY; CDR2 reads FYNNEI. This CDR3 is 13 amino acids long. Here the CDR3 reads CASSDQINYGYTF. The CDR3 DNA is TGTGCCAGCAGTGACCAAATTAACTATGGCTACACCTTC.

The V and J genes are TRBV6-4 and TRBJ2-1; D unclear. This CDR3 comprises 14 residues. The germline V gene encodes CDR1 MRHNA and CDR2 SNTAGT. V was clipped by 2 bases and J by 6 bases, with 11 bases between them. The CDR3 here is CASSDLPGSNEQFF. The CDR3 coding sequence is TGTGCCAGCAGTGACCTACCTGGTTCCAATGAGCAGTTCTTC.

At least ten counts were recorded for this clonotype. A junction end diverges from the germline sequence, so it may reflect a read error. The chain carries TRBV7-7 and TRBJ2-7; TRBD2 matches 13 bases. The length of the CDR3 is 15 residues. The germline V gene encodes CDR1 SSHAT and CDR2 FNYEAQ (reference sequence). The CDR3 DNA reads TGTGCTAGCAGCCCTGGACTAGCGGGAGTTCGCGAGCAGTACTTC. Its protein product is CASSPGLAGVREQYF. Based on the CDR3 plus reference TRBV7-7 and TRBJ2-7, the full variable domain is GAGVSQSPRYKVTKRGQDVTLRCDPISSHATLYWYQQALGQGPEFLTYFNYEAQPDKSGLPSDRFSAERPEGSISTLTIQRTEQRDSAMYRCASSPGLAGVREQYFGPGTRLTVT.

This clonotype was seen ten or more times. The rearrangement links TRBV29-1 to TRBJ2-7, with 8 positions matching TRBD1. After removal of 3 bases from V and 5 bases from J, the junction contained 6 bases not matched to a gene. From germline, CDR1 is SQVTM and CDR2 ANQGSEA. The CDR3 is made up of 13 amino acids. CDR3 residues: CSVEDRVSNEQYF. CDR3 nucleotide sequence: TGCAGCGTTGAGGACAGGGTTTCCAACGAGCAGTACTTC.

This clonotype appeared many times. The chain joins TRBV10-3 to TRBJ1-2, with 8 nucleotides matching TRBD1. With V trimmed by 3 bases and J by 4 bases, 10 bases remained unmatched. CDR3 length: 16 amino acids. Germline lookup yields CDR1 ENHRY and CDR2 SYGVKD. The CDR3 DNA is TGTGCCATCAGTGACAGGGGGCGCCAGGGGGGCTATGGCTACACCTTC. Protein sequence: CAISDRGRQGGYGYTF.

This clonotype has only one observation. This may be a read error, as it is one base from a much larger clone. This chain links TRBV4-2 with TRBJ1-2; D uncertain. The germline gives CDR1 LGHNA, CDR2 YNFKEQ. The CDR3 extends over 13 amino acids. CDR3 in DNA: TGTGCCAGAAGCCAAGGGAAGGGATTTGGCTACACCTTC. Its protein is CARSQGKGFGYTF.

This clonotype has at least ten counts. The genes are TRBV15 and TRBJ1-1; 7 nucleotides agree with TRBD1. Germline V gene lookup returns CDR1 LNHNV and CDR2 YYDKDF (reference sequence). This CDR3 contains 15 residues. Trimming at V came to 2 bases and at J to 0 bases, leaving 3 bases not matched to a gene. The CDR3 loop is CATSRTGAMNTEAFF. For the CDR3, the DNA is TGTGCCACCAGCAGAACAGGGGCCATGAACACTGAAGCTTTCTTT.

V and J are TRBV25-1 and TRBJ1-1; the match to TRBD1 covers 8 bases. This CDR3 has 16 amino acids. V lost 6 bases and J lost 2; bases outside the gene matches: 11. Germline V CDR1 and CDR2: MGHDK, SYGVNS. The CDR3 sequence is CASRGDRGWGNTEAFF. The CDR3 DNA reads as TGTGCCAGCAGGGGAGACAGGGGATGGGGTAACACTGAAGCTTTCTTT.

This clonotype has only a few counts. Compared with germline, one end of the junction differs, possibly owing to a read error. The chain carries TRBV2 and TRBJ2-7, with 15 bases fitting TRBD2. This CDR3 has 15 amino acids. Germline V gene data show CDR1 as SNHLY and CDR2 as FYNNEI. CDR3 bases: TGTGCCCGCAGTGGACTAGCGGGAGGGCCAGGGGAGCAGTACTTC. This gives the protein CARSGLAGGPGEQYF.

This clonotype has more than one count but fewer than ten. The chain has TRBV5-5 and TRBJ1-5; D possibly corresponds to TRBD1 (5 bases). V lost 4 bases and J 3 bases, leaving 14 bases between the germline ends. Looked up from germline, CDR1 is SGHKS and CDR2 is YYEKEE (reference sequence). This CDR3 comprises 15 residues. In nucleotides, the CDR3 is TGTGCCAGCAGCATGGGGGGATTGCACAATCAGCCCCAGCATTTT. It encodes CASSMGGLHNQPQHF.

This clonotype has more than one count but fewer than ten. The V and J genes are TRBV14 and TRBJ2-7, with 14 bases aligning to TRBD2. The V gene's germline CDR1 is SGHDN and CDR2 FVKESK. V trimming: 4 bases; J trimming: 2 bases; junction bases outside the gene matches: 4. The CDR3 is made up of 16 amino acids. The CDR3 bases are TGTGCCAGCAGCCGGACTAGCGGGGGGTTTACCTACGAGCAGTACTTC. Translated: CASSRTSGGFTYEQYF.

This clonotype has a handful of counts. The chain carries TRBV20-1 and TRBJ2-7, with D unresolved. The V end was cut by 0 bases, the J end by 5 bases, with 14 bases between. CDR3 length: 14 residues. Germline V lookup: CDR1 DFQATT, CDR2 SNEGSKA (reference sequence). This chain's CDR3 is CSARETSWPHEQYF. The CDR3 DNA is TGCAGTGCTAGAGAGACATCCTGGCCACACGAGCAGTACTTC.

The chain has TRBV5-1 and TRBJ1-1; D is undetermined. This CDR3 is built from 14 residues. Between the trimmed V and J ends, which lost 4 bases and 1 base, there was a span of 11 bases. The V gene's germline CDR1 is SGHRS and CDR2 YFSETQ. The CDR3 is CASSGRTWNTEAFF. CDR3 DNA: TGCGCCAGCAGCGGGAGGACGTGGAACACTGAAGCTTTCTTT.